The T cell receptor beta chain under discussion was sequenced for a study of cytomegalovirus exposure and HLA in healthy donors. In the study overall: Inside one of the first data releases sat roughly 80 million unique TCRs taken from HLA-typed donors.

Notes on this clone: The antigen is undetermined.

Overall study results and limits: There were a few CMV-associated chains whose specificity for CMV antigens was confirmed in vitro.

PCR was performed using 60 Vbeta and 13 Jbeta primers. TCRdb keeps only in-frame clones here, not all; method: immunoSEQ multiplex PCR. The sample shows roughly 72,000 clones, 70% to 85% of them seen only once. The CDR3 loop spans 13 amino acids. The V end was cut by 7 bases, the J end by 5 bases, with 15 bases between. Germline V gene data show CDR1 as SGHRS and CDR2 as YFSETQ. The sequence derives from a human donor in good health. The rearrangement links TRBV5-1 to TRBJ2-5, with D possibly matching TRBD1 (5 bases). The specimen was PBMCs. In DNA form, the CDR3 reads TGCGCCAGCGTTTACTCTCCAGGGGAGACCCAGTACTTC. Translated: CASVYSPGETQYF.